This record concerns one TCR beta chain sequence. In the authors' methods: The assay estimated nucleated cells by amplifying reference gene primers. The data were produced by immunoSEQ multiplex PCR, yet TCRdb's version contains in-frame clones alone and is incomplete. The V and J calls and clone size come from that table; D and trimming were worked out from the DNA. The data hold about 36,000 clones, with more than 75% observed a single time. V was shortened by 6 bases and J by 5 bases, with 20 bases between the two germline ends. The CDR3 is 16 residues long. The germline V gene encodes CDR1 LGHNT and CDR2 FRNRAP. The sample comes from a study of blood T cell repertoires in COVID-19. Study-wide context: Material from acute and convalescent COVID-19 was sourced from the United States, Italy and Spain. Sample material is recorded as cDNA or gDNA derived from T cells, B-cell-depleted T cells, or PBMCs.

Sequencing used peripheral blood. The gene calls are TRBV12-5 and TRBJ2-1; possibly TRBD2 for D (6 bases). The TCR comes from a man aged 65 to 79 with acute or convalescent COVID-19. The CDR3 sequence: CASGRGGDLTNNEQFF. In DNA, the CDR3 is TGTGCTAGTGGCCGTGGCGGGGACCTTACAAACAATGAGCAGTTCTTC.